Shown below are 5 T cell receptor beta chains from a single sample sequenced in a study of T cell responses to AZD1222 COVID-19 vaccine. The table came from immunoSEQ multiplex PCR; TCRdb's copy has only in-frame clones and leaves some out. The sample lists roughly 200,000 clones; approximately 90% were seen once. The sample here was peripheral blood, taken 28 days after the second dose of the MenACWY control vaccine. All receptors come from an adult who received the MenACWY meningococcal vaccine as a control.

The genes are TRBV25-1 and TRBJ1-6; D might be TRBD1 (5 bases). CDR1 is MGHDK, CDR2 SYGVNS, per germline. V lost 7 bases and J 5 bases, leaving 15 bases between the germline ends. This CDR3 comprises 15 residues. The CDR3 here is CASTPPGRNNSPLHF. The CDR3 DNA is TGTGCCAGCACCCCACCGGGACGGAATAATTCACCCCTCCACTTT.

The chain links TRBV27 to TRBJ1-1; D unresolved. Between the trimmed V and J ends, which lost 7 bases and 3 bases, there was a span of 18 bases. Germline V gene sequence: CDR1 MNHEY, CDR2 SMNVEV (reference sequence). CDR3 length equals 15 residues. DNA of the CDR3: TGTGCCAGCAACCTAAGGGTCACTCCATACACTGAAGCTTTCTTT. It is translated as CASNLRVTPYTEAFF.

This chain links TRBV15 with TRBJ1-1, with D unresolved. V was clipped by 0 bases and J by 10 bases, with 9 bases between them. CDR3 length equals 12 residues. In germline, CDR1 is LNHNV, CDR2 YYDKDF (reference sequence). For the CDR3, the DNA is TGTGCCACCAGCAGAGATCTCGAGGTAGCTTTCTTT. This sequence encodes CATSRDLEVAFF.

This chain links TRBV30 with TRBJ1-5, with D unclear. This CDR3 comprises 12 residues. Germline lookup yields CDR1 GTSNPN and CDR2 SVGIG (reference sequence). The V end lost 2 bases, the J end lost 3 bases, and 5 bases lay between the germline ends. The DNA of the CDR3 is TGTGCCTGGAGTAGGGACAATCAGCCCCAGCATTTT. The encoded protein is CAWSRDNQPQHF. Variable domain in full (rest from reference TRBV30 and TRBJ1-5): SQTIHQWPATLVQPVGSPLSLECTVEGTSNPNLYWYRQAAGRGLQLLFYSVGIGQISSEVPQNLSASRPQDRQFILSSKKLLLSDSGFYLCAWSRDNQPQHFGDGTRLSIL.

The chain combines TRBV3-1 (or the pseudogene TRBV3-2) with TRBJ2-1; D is unclear. The CDR3 spans 13 residues. The V end was cut by 4 bases, the J end by 2 bases, with 6 bases between. The germline V gene has CDR1 LGHDT and CDR2 YNNKEL (reference sequence). The CDR3 spells CASSPLAYNEQFF. As DNA, the CDR3 is TGTGCCAGCAGCCCTCTTGCCTACAATGAGCAGTTCTTC.